Following are 10 T cell receptor beta chains from one sample sequenced in a study of T cell changes during pregnancy in multiple sclerosis. The repertoire was sequenced with immunoSEQ multiplex PCR; TCRdb's copy has only in-frame clones and lacks some. Here the sample spans about 100,000 clones, approximately 93% being singletons. The sample here was peripheral blood, taken after pregnancy. These receptors were obtained from a female donor with multiple sclerosis, enrolled in a pregnancy study.

The V call is TRBV27, the J call TRBJ1-1, with 9 bases aligning to TRBD1. The CDR3 totals 19 residues. Germline V lookup: CDR1 MNHEY, CDR2 SMNVEV (reference sequence). V was pared by 5 bases and J by 1 base, with 17 bases of the junction left unmatched. CDR3 amino acids: CASSGTLGQGRSKNTEAFF. In DNA, the CDR3 is TGTGCCAGCAGTGGAACCCTGGGACAGGGAAGGTCTAAGAACACTGAAGCTTTCTTT.

The chain combines TRBV2 with TRBJ1-5; unclear D gene. CDR1 is SNHLY and CDR2 is FYNNEI in the germline V gene. The CDR3 sequence is 13 residues long. V dropped 6 bases and J dropped 3 bases, with 9 bases sitting between them. In DNA form, the CDR3 reads TGTGCCAGCAGCTCGGGGAACAATCAGCCCCAGCATTTT. Residues: CASSSGNNQPQHF.

V gene TRBV29-1 combines with J gene TRBJ1-4, with D uncertain. CDR1 and CDR2 (germline): SQVTM, ANQGSEA. The CDR3 length is 15 residues. Trimming took 1 base from V and 7 from J, leaving 16 bases between them. The DNA for the CDR3 is TGCAGCGTTGAAGGGCGGGAACGGAACGGTGAAAAACTGTTTTTT. Amino acids: CSVEGRERNGEKLFF.

V is TRBV5-6 and J is TRBJ1-3; the D gene is possibly TRBD1 (5 bases). V was shortened by 0 bases and J by 7 bases, with 14 bases between the two germline ends. Germline CDR1 and CDR2: SGHDT and YYEEEE. This CDR3 contains 15 residues. CDR3 DNA: TGTGCCAGCAGCTTGGAAGGGGTTTGGTGGAACACCATATATTTT. It specifies CASSLEGVWWNTIYF.

The chain combines TRBV7-8 with TRBJ2-6; TRBD1 is a possible D gene (5 bases). V lost 5 bases to trimming and J lost 0 bases, with 8 bases between them. CDR1 is SGHVS, CDR2 FQNEAQ, per germline. CDR3 size: 15 residues. Here the CDR3 reads CASSKDISGANVLTF. In DNA form, the CDR3 reads TGTGCCAGCAGCAAGGACATCTCTGGGGCCAACGTCCTGACTTTC.

A note on this clone: The identical CDR3 is also encoded by other nucleotide sequences in the sample. This rearrangement joins TRBV6-5 to TRBJ2-7; D unresolved. Per germline, CDR1 MNHEY and CDR2 SVGAGI. The CDR3 sequence is 13 residues long. V lost 0 bases to trimming and J lost 2 bases, with 5 bases between them. Here the CDR3 reads CASSYSGAYEQYF. In DNA, the CDR3 is TGTGCCAGCAGTTACTCGGGCGCCTACGAGCAGTACTTC.

The chain links TRBV2 to TRBJ2-1, with a possible D match to TRBD2 (6 bases). V was clipped by 6 bases and J by 2 bases, with 14 bases between them. The V gene's germline CDR1 is SNHLY and CDR2 FYNNEI. The CDR3 contains 15 residues. CDR3 amino acids: CASRLAGPPYNEQFF. CDR3 sequence (DNA): TGTGCCAGCAGATTGGCGGGGCCTCCCTACAATGAGCAGTTCTTC.

This clone was detected once. An end of the junction differs from the germline gene, which may be a read error. The chain couples TRBV7-7 to TRBJ1-1; 9 bases fit TRBD1. Germline values: CDR1 SSHAT, CDR2 FNYEAQ (reference sequence). This CDR3 contains 13 residues. CDR3 bases: TGTGCTAGCAGCCAAGGGACAGGGTATGAAGCTTTCTTT. This codes for CASSQGTGYEAFF.

The sample holds one count of this clone. The rearrangement links TRBV6-6 to TRBJ1-3; tentatively, D is TRBD1 (5 bases). The ends were cut back, 2 bases at V and 11 bases at J, with 16 bases in the middle. The CDR3 runs 14 residues. The germline gives CDR1 MNHNY, CDR2 SVGAGI (reference sequence). The CDR3 region is CASSYPGRGEAIYF. The CDR3 DNA reads as TGTGCCAGCAGTTACCCGGGTCGGGGGGAGGCCATATATTTT.

The V and J genes are TRBV29-1 and TRBJ2-1, with TRBD1 matching over 12 bases. The V gene end was trimmed by 7 bases and the J gene end by 6 bases; junction bases not matched to a gene: 1. The germline V gene encodes CDR1 SQVTM and CDR2 ANQGSEA. This CDR3 spans 12 amino acids. CDR3 in amino acids: CSAGQGANEQFF. The CDR3 coding sequence is TGCAGCGCGGGACAGGGGGCCAATGAGCAGTTCTTC.